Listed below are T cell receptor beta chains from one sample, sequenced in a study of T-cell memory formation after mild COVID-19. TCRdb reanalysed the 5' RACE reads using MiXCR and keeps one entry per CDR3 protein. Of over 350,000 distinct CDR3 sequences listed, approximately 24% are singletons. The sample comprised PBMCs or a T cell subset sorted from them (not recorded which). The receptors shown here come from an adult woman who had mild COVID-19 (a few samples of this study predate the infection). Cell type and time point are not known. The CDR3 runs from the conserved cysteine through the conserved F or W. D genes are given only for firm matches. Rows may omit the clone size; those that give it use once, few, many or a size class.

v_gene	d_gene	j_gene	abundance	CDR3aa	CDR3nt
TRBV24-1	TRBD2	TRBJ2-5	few	CATSSSGGPSETQYF	TGTGCCACCAGCTCTAGCGGGGGACCTTCGGAGACCCAGTACTTC
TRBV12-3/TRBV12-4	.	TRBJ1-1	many	CASSPGGGTEAFF	TGTGCCAGCAGTCCCGGTGGGGGGACTGAAGCTTTCTTT
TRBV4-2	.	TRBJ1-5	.	CASSQDRFRSNQPQHF	TGTGCCAGCAGCCAAGATCGGTTTAGAAGCAATCAGCCCCAGCATTTT
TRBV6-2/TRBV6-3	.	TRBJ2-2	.	CASSSAALGPGELFF	TGTGCCAGCAGCTCCGCAGCCCTAGGACCCGGGGAGCTGTTTTTT
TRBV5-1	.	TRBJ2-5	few	CASSLEARVGETQYF	TGCGCCAGCAGCTTGGAAGCTCGCGTGGGAGAGACCCAGTACTTC
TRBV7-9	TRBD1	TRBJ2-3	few	CASSSGTGADTQYF	TGTGCCAGCAGCTCCGGGACAGGGGCAGATACGCAGTATTTT
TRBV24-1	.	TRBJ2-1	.	CATSVGNEQFF	TGTGCCACCAGTGTGGGTAATGAGCAGTTCTTC
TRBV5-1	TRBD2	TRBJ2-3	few	CASSLATSGRASTDTQYF	TGCGCCAGCAGCTTGGCTACTAGCGGGAGAGCCAGCACAGATACGCAGTATTTT
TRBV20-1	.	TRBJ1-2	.	CSARREGYTF	TGCAGTGCCAGGAGGGAGGGCTACACCTTC
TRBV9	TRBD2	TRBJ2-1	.	CASSATSGSSYNEQFF	TGTGCCAGCAGCGCGACTAGCGGGAGTTCGTACAATGAGCAGTTCTTC
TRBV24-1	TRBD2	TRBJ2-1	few	CATSDPGTSGSRGVNEQFF	TGTGCCACCAGTGATCCCGGGACTAGCGGGAGTCGGGGGGTCAATGAGCAGTTCTTC
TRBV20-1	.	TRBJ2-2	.	CSARVLSGNTGELFF	TGCAGTGCTAGAGTCTTGTCCGGGAACACCGGGGAGCTGTTTTTT
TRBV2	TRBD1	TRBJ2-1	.	CASLLVRGRAEQFF	TGTGCCAGCTTACTTGTGAGGGGGCGAGCAGAGCAGTTCTTC
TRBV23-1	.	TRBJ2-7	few	CASSQSDMLGLRCFWTSSYEQYF	TGCGCCAGCAGTCAATCGGACATGTTGGGGTTGCGGTGTTTCTGGACCAGCTCCTACGAGCAGTACTTC
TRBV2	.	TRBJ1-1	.	CASSMRGNTEAFF	TGTGCCAGCAGTATGAGAGGGAACACTGAAGCTTTCTTT
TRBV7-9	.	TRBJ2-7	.	CASSFPGPAYSYEQYF	TGTGCCAGCAGCTTTCCCGGGCCAGCGTACTCCTACGAGCAGTACTTC